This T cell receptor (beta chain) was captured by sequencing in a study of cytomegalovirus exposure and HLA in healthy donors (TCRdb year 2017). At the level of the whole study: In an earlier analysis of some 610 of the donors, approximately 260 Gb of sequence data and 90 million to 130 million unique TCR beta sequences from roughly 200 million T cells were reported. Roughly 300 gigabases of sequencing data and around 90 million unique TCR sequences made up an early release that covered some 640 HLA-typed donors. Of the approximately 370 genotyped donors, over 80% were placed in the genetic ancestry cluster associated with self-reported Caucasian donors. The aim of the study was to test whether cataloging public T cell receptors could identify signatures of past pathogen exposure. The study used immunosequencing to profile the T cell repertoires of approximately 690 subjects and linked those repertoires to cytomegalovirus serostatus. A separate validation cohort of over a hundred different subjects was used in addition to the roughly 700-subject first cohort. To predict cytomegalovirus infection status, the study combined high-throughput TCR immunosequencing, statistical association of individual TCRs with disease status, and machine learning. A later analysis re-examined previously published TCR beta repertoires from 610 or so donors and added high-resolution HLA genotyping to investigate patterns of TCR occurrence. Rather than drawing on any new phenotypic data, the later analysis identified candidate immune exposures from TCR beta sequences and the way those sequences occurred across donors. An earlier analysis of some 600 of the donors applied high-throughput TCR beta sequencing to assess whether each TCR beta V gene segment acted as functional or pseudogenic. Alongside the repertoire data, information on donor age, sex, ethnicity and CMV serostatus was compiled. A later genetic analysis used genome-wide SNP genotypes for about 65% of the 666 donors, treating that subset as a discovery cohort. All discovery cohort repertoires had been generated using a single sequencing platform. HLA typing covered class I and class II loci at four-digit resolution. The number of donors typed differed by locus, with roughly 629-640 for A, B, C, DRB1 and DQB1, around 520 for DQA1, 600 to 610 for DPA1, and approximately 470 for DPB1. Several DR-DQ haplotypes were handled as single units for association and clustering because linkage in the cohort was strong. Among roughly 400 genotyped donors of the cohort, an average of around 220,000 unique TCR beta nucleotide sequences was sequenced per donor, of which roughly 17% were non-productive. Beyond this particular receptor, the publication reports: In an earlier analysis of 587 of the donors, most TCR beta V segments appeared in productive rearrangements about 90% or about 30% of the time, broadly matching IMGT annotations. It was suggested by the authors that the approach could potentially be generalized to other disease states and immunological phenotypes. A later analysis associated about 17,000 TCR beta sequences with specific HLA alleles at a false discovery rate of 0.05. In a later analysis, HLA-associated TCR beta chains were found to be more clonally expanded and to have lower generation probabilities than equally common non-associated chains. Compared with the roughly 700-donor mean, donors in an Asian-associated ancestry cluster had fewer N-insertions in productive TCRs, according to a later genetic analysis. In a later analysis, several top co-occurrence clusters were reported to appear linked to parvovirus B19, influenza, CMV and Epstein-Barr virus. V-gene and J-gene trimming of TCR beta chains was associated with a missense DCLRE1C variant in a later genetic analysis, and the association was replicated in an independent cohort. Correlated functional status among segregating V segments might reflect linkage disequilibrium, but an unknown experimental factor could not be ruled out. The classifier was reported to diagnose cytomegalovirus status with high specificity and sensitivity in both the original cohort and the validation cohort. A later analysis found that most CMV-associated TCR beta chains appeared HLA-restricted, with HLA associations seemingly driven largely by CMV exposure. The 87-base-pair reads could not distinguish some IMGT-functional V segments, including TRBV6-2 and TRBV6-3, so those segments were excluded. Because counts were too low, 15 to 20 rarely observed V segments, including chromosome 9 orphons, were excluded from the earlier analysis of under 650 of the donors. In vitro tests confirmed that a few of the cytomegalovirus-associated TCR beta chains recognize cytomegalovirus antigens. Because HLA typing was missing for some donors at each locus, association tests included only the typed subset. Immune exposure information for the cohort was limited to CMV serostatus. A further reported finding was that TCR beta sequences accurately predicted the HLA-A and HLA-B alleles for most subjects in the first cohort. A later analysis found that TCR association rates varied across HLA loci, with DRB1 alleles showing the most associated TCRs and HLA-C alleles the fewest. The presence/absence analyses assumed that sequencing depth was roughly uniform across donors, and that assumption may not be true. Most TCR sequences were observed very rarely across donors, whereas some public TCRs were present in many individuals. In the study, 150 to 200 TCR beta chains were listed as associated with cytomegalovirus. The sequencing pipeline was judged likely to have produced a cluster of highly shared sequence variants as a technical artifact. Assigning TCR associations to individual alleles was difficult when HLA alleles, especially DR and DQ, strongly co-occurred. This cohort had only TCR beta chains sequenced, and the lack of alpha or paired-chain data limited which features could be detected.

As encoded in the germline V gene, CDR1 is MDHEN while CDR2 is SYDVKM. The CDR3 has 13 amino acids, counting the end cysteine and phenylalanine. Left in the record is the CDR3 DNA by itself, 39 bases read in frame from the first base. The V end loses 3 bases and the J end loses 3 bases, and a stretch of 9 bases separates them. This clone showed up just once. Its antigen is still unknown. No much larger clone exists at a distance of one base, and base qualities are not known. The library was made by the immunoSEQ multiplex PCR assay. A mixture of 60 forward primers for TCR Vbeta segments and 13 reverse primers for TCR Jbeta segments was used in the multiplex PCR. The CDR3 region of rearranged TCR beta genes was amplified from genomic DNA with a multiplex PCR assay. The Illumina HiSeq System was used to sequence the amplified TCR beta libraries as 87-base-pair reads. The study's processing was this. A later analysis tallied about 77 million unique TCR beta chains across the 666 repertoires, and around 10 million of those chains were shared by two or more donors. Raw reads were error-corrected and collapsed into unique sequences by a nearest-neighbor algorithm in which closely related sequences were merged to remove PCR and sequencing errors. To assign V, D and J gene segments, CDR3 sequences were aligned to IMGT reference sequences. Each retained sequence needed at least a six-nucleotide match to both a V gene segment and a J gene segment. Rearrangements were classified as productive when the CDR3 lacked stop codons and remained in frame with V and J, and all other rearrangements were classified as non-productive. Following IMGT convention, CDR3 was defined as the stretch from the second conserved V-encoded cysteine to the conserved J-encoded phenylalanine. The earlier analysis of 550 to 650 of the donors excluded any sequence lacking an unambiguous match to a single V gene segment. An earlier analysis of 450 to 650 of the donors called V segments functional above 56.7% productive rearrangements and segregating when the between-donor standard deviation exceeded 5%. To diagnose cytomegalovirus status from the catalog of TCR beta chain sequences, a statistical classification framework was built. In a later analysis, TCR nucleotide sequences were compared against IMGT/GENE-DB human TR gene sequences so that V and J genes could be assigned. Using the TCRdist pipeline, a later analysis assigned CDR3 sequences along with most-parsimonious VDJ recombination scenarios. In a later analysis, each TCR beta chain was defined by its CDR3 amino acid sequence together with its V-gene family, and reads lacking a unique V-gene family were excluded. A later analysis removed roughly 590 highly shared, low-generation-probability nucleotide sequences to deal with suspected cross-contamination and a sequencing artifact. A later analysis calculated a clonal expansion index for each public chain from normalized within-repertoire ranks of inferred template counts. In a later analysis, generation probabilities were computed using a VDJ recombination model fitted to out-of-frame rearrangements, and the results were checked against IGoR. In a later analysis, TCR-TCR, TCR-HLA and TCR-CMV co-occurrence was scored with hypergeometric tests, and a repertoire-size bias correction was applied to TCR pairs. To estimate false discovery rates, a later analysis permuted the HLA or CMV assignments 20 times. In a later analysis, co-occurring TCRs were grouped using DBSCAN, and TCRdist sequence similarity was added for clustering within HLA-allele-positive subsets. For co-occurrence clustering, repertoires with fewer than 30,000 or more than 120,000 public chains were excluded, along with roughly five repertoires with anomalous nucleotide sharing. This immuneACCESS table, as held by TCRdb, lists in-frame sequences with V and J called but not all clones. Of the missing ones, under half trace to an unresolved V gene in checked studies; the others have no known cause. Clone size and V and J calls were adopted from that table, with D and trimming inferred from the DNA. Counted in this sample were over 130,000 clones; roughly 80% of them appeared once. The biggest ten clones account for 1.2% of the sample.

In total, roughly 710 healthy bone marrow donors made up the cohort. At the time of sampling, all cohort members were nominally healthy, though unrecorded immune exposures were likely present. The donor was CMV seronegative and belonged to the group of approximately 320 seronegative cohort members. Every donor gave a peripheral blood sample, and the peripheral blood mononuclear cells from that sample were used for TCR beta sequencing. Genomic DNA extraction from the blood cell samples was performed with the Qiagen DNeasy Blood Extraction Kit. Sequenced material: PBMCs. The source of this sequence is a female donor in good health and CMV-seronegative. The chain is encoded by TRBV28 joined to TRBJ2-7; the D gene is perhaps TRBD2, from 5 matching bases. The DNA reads TGTGCCAGCAGTTTTAGACGGGACTACGAGCAGTACTTC. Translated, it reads CASSFRRDYEQYF.